Listed below are T cell receptor beta chains from one sample, sequenced in a study of PD-1 blockade in classical Hodgkin lymphoma. The data were produced by immunoSEQ multiplex PCR, yet TCRdb's version contains in-frame clones alone and is incomplete. The sample records a few thousand clones, 70% to 80% being singletons. The specimen was CD8+ T cells from blood, collected at baseline. The receptors stem from a human donor with classical Hodgkin lymphoma. Each CDR3 is given with its conserved first and last residue. A D gene is named only where the DNA matches it firmly. Clone size is given for some rows only: seen once, a few or many times, or a class if the clone is expanded.

d_gene,abundance,j_gene,v_gene,CDR3nt,CDR3aa
TRBD1,once,TRBJ2-7,TRBV5-1,TGCGCCAGCAGCTACCGGACAGGGACGGACGAGCAGTACTTC,CASSYRTGTDEQYF
-,few,TRBJ2-7,TRBV9,TGTGCCAGCAGCGTAGGTGGGGACGTTTACGAGCAGTACTTC,CASSVGGDVYEQYF
-,-,TRBJ1-1,TRBV5-6,TGTGCCAGCAGCTTGGTCGATCGCACTGAAGCTTTCTTT,CASSLVDRTEAFF
-,-,TRBJ1-2,TRBV4-1,TGCGCCAGCAGCCAAGATCCGGTTGGCTACACCTTC,CASSQDPVGYTF
TRBD2,-,TRBJ2-1,TRBV6-5,TGTGCCAGCAGCACTCGTAGCGGGGGGGTCAATGAGCAGTTCTTC,CASSTRSGGVNEQFF
TRBD1,few,TRBJ2-7,TRBV5-4,TGTGCCAGCAGCCGCGGGACAGGGGCCTACGAGCAGTACTTC,CASSRGTGAYEQYF
-,few,TRBJ1-6,TRBV18,TGTGCCAGCTCACCCGGGTCCTCCTATAATTCACCCCTCCACTTT,CASSPGSSYNSPLHF
-,-,TRBJ1-2,TRBV15,TGTGCCACCAGCCCGGCGAGGGGAATGGGTGGCTACACCTTC,CATSPARGMGGYTF
-,-,TRBJ2-1,TRBV4-3,TGCGCCAGCAGCCAAGAACAGGGAACGTATGAGCAGTTCTTC,CASSQEQGTYEQFF
-,-,TRBJ2-3,TRBV19,TGTGCCAGTAGCCTCACGAAGGCGGGGGATACGCAGTATTTT,CASSLTKAGDTQYF
TRBD1,-,TRBJ2-5,TRBV30,TGTGCCTGGAGACCCACAGGGGGCGAGACCCAGTACTTC,CAWRPTGGETQYF
-,-,TRBJ1-5,TRBV18,TGTGCCAGCTCACAAGAGGGGGGGTTAATTCCCAATCAGCCCCAGCATTTT,CASSQEGGLIPNQPQHF
-,-,TRBJ1-6,TRBV19,TGTGCCAGTAGTCCCCGACGGGGGCATACCTATAATTCACCCCTCCACTTT,CASSPRRGHTYNSPLHF
TRBD1,-,TRBJ1-1,TRBV4-2,TGTGCCAGCAGCCAAAACAGGGGGGAAGCTTTCTTT,CASSQNRGEAFF
-,large,TRBJ1-1,TRBV9,TGTGCCAGCAGCCCCAGTGGGCTGAACACTGAAGCTTTCTTT,CASSPSGLNTEAFF
TRBD1,-,TRBJ2-7,TRBV27,TGTGCCAGCAGTTTAGGACAGGGGGCGAGCTACGAGCAGTACTTC,CASSLGQGASYEQYF
TRBD1,few,TRBJ1-5,TRBV4-3,TGCGCCAGCAGCCAAGATACGGGGGACAGGGGGATTCCCCAGCATTTT,CASSQDTGDRGIPQHF